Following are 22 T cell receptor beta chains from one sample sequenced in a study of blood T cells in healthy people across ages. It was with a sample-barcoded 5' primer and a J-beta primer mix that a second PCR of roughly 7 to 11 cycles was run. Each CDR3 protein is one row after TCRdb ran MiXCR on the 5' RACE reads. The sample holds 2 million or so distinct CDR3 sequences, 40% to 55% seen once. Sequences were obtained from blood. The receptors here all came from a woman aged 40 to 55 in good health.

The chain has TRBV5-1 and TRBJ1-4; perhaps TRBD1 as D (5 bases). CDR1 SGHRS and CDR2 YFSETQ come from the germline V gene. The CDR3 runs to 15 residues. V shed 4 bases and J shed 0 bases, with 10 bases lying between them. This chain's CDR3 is CASSVTDATNEKLFF. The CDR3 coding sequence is TGCGCCAGCAGCGTGACAGACGCAACTAATGAAAAACTGTTTTTT.

The CDR3 region is CSARAVGTRNEQFF. CDR3 in DNA: TGCAGTGCTAGAGCCGTGGGAACTCGGAATGAGCAGTTCTTC. The chain combines TRBV20-1 with TRBJ2-1, with D hard to call. Germline CDR1 reads DFQATT; CDR2 reads SNEGSKA (reference sequence). Trimming took off 1 base at V and 7 bases at J, with 14 bases between the two ends. The CDR3 covers 14 residues.

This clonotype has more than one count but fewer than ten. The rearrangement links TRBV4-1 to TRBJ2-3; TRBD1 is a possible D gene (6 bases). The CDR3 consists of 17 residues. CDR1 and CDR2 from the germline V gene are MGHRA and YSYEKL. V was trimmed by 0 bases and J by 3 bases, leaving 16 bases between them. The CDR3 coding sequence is TGCGCCAGCAGCCAAGACCCGTTCAGGGGATGGACAGATACGCAGTATTTT. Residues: CASSQDPFRGWTDTQYF.

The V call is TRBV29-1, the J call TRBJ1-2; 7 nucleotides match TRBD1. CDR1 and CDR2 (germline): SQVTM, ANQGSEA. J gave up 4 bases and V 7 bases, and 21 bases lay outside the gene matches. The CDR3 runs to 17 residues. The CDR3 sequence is CSAGQTGRGQSLYGYTF. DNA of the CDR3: TGCAGCGCCGGACAGACAGGGAGGGGGCAGTCCCTCTATGGCTACACCTTC.

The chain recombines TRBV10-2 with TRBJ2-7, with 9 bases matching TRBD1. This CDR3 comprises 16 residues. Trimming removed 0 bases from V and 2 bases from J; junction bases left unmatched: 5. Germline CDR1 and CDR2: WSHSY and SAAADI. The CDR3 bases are TGCGCCAGCAGTGAGTCCAGGTGGACAGGGGCCTACGAGCAGTACTTC. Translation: CASSESRWTGAYEQYF.

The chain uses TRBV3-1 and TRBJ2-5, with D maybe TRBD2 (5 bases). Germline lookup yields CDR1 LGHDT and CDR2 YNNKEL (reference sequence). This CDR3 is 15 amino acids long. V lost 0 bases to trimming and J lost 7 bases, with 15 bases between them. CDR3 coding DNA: TGTGCCAGCAGCCAAGAGGACTTAAACTTCGGGACCCAGTACTTC. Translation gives CASSQEDLNFGTQYF.

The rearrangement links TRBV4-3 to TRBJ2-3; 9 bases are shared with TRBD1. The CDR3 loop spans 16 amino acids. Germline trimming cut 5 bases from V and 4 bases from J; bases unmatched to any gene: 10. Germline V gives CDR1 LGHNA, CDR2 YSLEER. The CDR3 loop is CASSSKGDRAPDTQYF. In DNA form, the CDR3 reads TGCGCCAGCAGCTCCAAAGGGGACAGGGCCCCAGATACGCAGTATTTT.

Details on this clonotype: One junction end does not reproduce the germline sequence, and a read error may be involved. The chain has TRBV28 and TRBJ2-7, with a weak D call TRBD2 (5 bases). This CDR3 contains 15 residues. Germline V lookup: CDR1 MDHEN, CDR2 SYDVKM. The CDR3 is CAGSYLGRAFYEQYF. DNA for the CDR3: TGTGCCGGCAGCTATTTAGGGAGAGCCTTCTACGAGCAGTACTTC.

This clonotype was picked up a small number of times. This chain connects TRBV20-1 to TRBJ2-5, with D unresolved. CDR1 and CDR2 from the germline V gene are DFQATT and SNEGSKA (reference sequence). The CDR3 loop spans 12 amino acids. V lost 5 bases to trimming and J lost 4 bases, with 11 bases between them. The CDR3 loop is CSADRGVETQYF. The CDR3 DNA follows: TGCAGTGCTGATAGAGGTGTAGAGACCCAGTACTTC.

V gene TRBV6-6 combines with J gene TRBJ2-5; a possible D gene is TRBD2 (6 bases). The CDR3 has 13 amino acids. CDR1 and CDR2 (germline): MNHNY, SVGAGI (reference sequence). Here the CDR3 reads CVTQRAGQETQYF. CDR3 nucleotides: TGTGTTACACAGAGGGCGGGGCAAGAGACCCAGTACTTC.

The CDR3 spells CASSPKGEFSTDTQYF. The DNA of the CDR3 is TGTGCCAGCTCACCTAAGGGGGAGTTTAGCACAGATACGCAGTATTTT. This chain connects TRBV18 to TRBJ2-3; tentatively, D is TRBD1 (6 bases). This CDR3 has 16 residues. Germline V gene lookup returns CDR1 KGHSH and CDR2 LQKENI. Trimming pared 3 bases from V and 0 bases from J, leaving 13 bases between.

The CDR3 spells CASSPWGKEQYF. CDR3 in DNA: TGTGCCAGCAGCCCCTGGGGGAAGGAGCAGTACTTC. This sequence joins TRBV6-1 and TRBJ2-7; D tentatively reads TRBD1 or TRBD2 (5 bases each). The CDR3 runs to 12 residues. Germline CDR1 MNHNS, CDR2 SASEGT. V dropped 6 bases and J dropped 7 bases, with 13 bases sitting between them.

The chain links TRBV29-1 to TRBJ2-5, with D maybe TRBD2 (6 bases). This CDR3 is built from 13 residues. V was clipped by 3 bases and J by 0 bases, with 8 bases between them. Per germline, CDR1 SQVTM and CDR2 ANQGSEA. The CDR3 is CSVDWTNQETQYF. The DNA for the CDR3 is TGCAGCGTTGACTGGACTAACCAAGAGACCCAGTACTTC. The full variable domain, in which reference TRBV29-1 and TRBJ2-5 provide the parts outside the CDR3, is SAVISQKPSRDICQRGTSLTIQCQVDSQVTMMFWYRQQPGQSLTLIATANQGSEATYESGFVIDKFPISRPNLTFSTLTVSNMSPEDSSIYLCSVDWTNQETQYFGPGTRLLVL.

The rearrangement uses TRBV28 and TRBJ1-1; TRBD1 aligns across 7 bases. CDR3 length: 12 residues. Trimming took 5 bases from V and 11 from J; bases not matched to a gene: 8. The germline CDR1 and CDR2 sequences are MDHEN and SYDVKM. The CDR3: CASSVLSGGAFF. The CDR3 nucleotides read TGTGCCAGCAGTGTCCTCTCAGGGGGGGCTTTCTTT.

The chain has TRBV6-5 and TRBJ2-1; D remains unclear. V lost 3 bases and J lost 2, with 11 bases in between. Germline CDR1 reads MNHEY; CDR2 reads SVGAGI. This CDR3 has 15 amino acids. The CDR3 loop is CASSYYRTTYNEQFF. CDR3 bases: TGTGCCAGCAGTTATTATAGGACCACCTACAATGAGCAGTTCTTC.

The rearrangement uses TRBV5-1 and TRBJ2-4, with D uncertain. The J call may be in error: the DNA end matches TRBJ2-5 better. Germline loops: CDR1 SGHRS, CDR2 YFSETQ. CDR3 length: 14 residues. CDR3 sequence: CASSNPSLQETQYF. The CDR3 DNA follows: TGCGCCAGCAGCAATCCCTCGCTGCAAGAGACCCAGTACTTC.

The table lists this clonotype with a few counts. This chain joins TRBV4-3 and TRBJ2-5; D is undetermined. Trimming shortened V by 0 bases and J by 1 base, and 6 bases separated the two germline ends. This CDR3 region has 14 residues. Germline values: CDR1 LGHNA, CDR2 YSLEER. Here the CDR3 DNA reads TGCGCCAGCAGCCAAGACACTACCCAAGAGACCCAGTACTTC. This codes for CASSQDTTQETQYF.

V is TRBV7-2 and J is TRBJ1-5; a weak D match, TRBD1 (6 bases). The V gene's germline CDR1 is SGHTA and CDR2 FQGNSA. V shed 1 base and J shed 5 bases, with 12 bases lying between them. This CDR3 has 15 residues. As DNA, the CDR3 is TGTGCCAGCAGCTTAGATCCAGGGGATTATCAGCCCCAGCATTTT. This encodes CASSLDPGDYQPQHF.

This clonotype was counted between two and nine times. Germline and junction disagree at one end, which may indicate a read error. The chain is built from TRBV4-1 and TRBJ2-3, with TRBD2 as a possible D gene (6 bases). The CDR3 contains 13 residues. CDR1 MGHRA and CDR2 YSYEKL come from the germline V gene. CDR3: CASSQGLTDTQYF. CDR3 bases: TGTGCCAGCAGCCAGGGACTCACAGATACGCAGTATTTT.

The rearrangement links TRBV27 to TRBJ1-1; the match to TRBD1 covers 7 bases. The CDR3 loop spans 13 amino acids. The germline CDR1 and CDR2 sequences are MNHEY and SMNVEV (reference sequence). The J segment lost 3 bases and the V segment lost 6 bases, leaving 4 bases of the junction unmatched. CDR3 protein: CASRDRRHTEAFF. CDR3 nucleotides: TGTGCCAGCAGGGACAGGCGACACACTGAAGCTTTCTTT.

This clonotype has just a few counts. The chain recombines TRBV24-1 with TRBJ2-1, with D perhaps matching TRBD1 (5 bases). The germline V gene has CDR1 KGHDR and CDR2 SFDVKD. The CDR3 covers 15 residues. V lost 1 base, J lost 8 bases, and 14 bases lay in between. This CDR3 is CATSDLGERQYEQFF. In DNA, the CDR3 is TGTGCCACCAGTGATTTAGGGGAACGTCAGTATGAGCAGTTCTTC.

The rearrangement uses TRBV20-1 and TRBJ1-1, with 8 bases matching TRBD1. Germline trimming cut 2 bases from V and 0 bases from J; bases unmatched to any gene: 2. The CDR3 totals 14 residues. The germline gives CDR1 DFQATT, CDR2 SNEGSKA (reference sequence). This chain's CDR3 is CSARRQGLNTEAFF. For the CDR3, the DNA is TGCAGTGCTAGAAGACAGGGGCTGAACACTGAAGCTTTCTTT.